This entry lists 21 T cell receptor beta chains sequenced from one sample in a study of T cells in Graves' hyperthyroidism and ophthalmopathy. Regions amplified from RNA transcripts were the TCR beta CDR3 regions. RT-PCR in the first round (using the HTBI primer set) targeted the TCR CDR3. In TCRdb, the multiplex PCR reads were re-called with MiXCR into one record per CDR3 protein. The repertoire includes 490,000 or so distinct CDR3 sequences, just under 20% of them detected once, and about 45% sits in the top ten. The source material was blood. The receptors were sampled from a man in his forties with Graves' ophthalmopathy.

The gene calls are TRBV14 and TRBJ1-2, with D uncertain. Germline V CDR1 and CDR2: SGHDN, FVKESK. The CDR3 runs 16 residues. The V end lost 0 bases, the J end lost 4 bases, and 15 bases lay between the germline ends. The CDR3 protein is CASSQDLAPPGYGYTF. The CDR3 coding sequence is TGTGCCAGCAGCCAAGACCTAGCTCCACCTGGCTATGGCTACACCTTC.

V and J are TRBV7-2 and TRBJ2-1; TRBD1 matches 10 bases. Germline V gene lookup returns CDR1 SGHTA and CDR2 FQGNSA. This CDR3 region has 19 residues. The ends lost 5 bases at V and 6 bases at J; junction bases unmatched: 19. The CDR3, as DNA: TGTGCCAGCAGCGGGGACAGGGGCTTTCTCGGTTCTACTTCCAATGAGCAGTTCTTC. Amino acids: CASSGDRGFLGSTSNEQFF.

V gene TRBV30 combines with J gene TRBJ1-5; D is possibly TRBD1 (6 bases). Trimming took 0 bases from V and 5 from J, leaving 14 bases between them. This CDR3 region has 15 residues. The germline V gene encodes CDR1 GTSNPN and CDR2 SVGIG (reference sequence). The CDR3 loop is CAWSVKGGGHQPQHF. In DNA, the CDR3 is TGTGCCTGGAGTGTAAAAGGGGGGGGCCATCAGCCCCAGCATTTT.

The chain uses TRBV15 and TRBJ1-5; tentative D call: TRBD1 (6 bases). Germline lookup yields CDR1 LNHNV and CDR2 YYDKDF (reference sequence). The CDR3 is made up of 12 amino acids. The V and J ends lost 4 bases and 6 bases respectively, with 7 bases between them. The CDR3 here is CATSTGAQPQHF. The CDR3 coding sequence is TGTGCCACCAGCACAGGGGCTCAGCCCCAGCATTTT.

Only a few counts were recorded for this clonotype. CDR3 amino acids: CSARRGGVTSGRHEQYF. CDR3 sequence (DNA): TGCAGTGCTAGGAGGGGTGGGGTCACTAGCGGGAGGCACGAGCAGTACTTC. V is TRBV20-1 and J is TRBJ2-7, with 12 bases aligning to TRBD2. V lost 3 bases to trimming and J lost 5 bases; unmatched junction nucleotides: 14. Germline assignment: CDR1 DFQATT and CDR2 SNEGSKA (reference sequence). This CDR3 contains 17 residues.

With respect to this clonotype: A single base separates this from a much larger clone, so it may be a read error. The V gene is TRBV30, the J gene TRBJ1-2; a possible D gene is TRBD1 (5 bases). CDR1 is GTSNPN and CDR2 is SVGIG in the germline V gene (reference sequence). CDR3 length: 12 amino acids. In DNA form, the CDR3 reads TGTGCCTGGAGTCTCTCAGGGTATGGCCACACCTTC. Translating gives CAWSLSGYGHTF.

This clonotype came up many times. V gene TRBV2 combines with J gene TRBJ2-3; 7 nucleotides align to TRBD1. Germline V gene lookup returns CDR1 SNHLY and CDR2 FYNNEI. Germline trimming cut 1 base from V and 2 bases from J; bases unmatched to any gene: 6. This CDR3 contains 16 residues. CDR3 residues: CASSEGQGHPTDTQYF. CDR3 sequence (DNA): TGTGCCAGCAGTGAAGGACAGGGACATCCCACAGATACGCAGTATTTT.

The sample holds a few counts of this clonotype. The chain links TRBV19 to TRBJ2-7; a possible D gene is TRBD1 (6 bases). Germline CDR1 and CDR2: LNHDA and SQIVND (reference sequence). The CDR3 is 14 residues long. The V end was cut by 3 bases, the J end by 0 bases, with 9 bases between. The CDR3, as DNA: TGTGCCAGTAGTATTAACAGGGCCTCCTACGAGCAGTACTTC. Its translation is CASSINRASYEQYF.

Only a few counts were recorded for this clonotype. The chain links TRBV27 to TRBJ1-5; D ambiguous. There are 14 residues in the CDR3. V was pared by 3 bases and J by 2 bases, with 8 bases between. Germline V gives CDR1 MNHEY, CDR2 SMNVEV (reference sequence). CDR3 in amino acids: CASSFFGGNQPQHF. CDR3 nucleotides: TGTGCCAGCAGTTTCTTTGGAGGCAATCAGCCCCAGCATTTT.

As concerns this clonotype: Germline and junction disagree at one end, which may indicate a read error. The chain has TRBV2 and TRBJ2-7; D is unclear. Germline V gives CDR1 SNHLY, CDR2 FYNNEI. The CDR3 consists of 16 residues. The CDR3 is CASSAGPSSLTYGQYF. The CDR3 DNA sequence: TGTGCCAGCAGTGCAGGACCCTCCTCACTAACCTACGGGCAGTACTTC.

The J gene is TRBJ2-5, the V gene TRBV5-8; TRBD2 aligns across 8 bases. After removal of 3 bases from V and 5 bases from J, the junction contained 9 bases not matched to a gene. Germline V lookup: CDR1 SGHTS, CDR2 YDEGEE. CDR3 length: 15 amino acids. This CDR3 is CASSSSGTSVETQYF. Written as DNA, the CDR3 is TGTGCCAGCAGCTCCTCCGGGACTAGTGTGGAGACCCAGTACTTC.

This chain uses TRBV20-1 with TRBJ1-1; TRBD1 aligns across 7 bases. V trimming: 5 bases; J trimming: 3 bases; junction bases outside the gene matches: 12. Germline CDR1 is DFQATT and CDR2 is SNEGSKA (reference sequence). The length of the CDR3 is 15 residues. For the CDR3, the DNA is TGCAGTGCTCGTAAATGGACAGGAAGGTACACTGAAGCTTTCTTT. This gives the protein CSARKWTGRYTEAFF.

In DNA form, the CDR3 reads TGTGCCTGGAGTCCAGGACTAGCGGGCCAGAATGAGCAGTTCTTC. This sequence encodes CAWSPGLAGQNEQFF. The chain uses TRBV30 and TRBJ2-1; 11 bases are a match to TRBD2. The germline gives CDR1 GTSNPN, CDR2 SVGIG (reference sequence). After removal of 2 bases from V and 7 bases from J, the junction contained 7 bases not matched to a gene. The CDR3 has 15 amino acids. Complete variable domain (other parts from reference TRBV30 and TRBJ2-1): SQTIHQWPATLVQPVGSPLSLECTVEGTSNPNLYWYRQAAGRGLQLLFYSVGIGQISSEVPQNLSASRPQDRQFILSSKKLLLSDSGFYLCAWSPGLAGQNEQFFGPGTRLTVL.

This clonotype came up many times. V gene TRBV12-3 or TRBV12-4 combines with J gene TRBJ2-7; no clear D. The V gene lost 7 bases and the J gene lost 0 bases, with 19 bases spanning the gap. The CDR3 contains 16 residues. The CDR3 sequence is CASTPTVARSSYEQYF. For the CDR3, the DNA is TGTGCCAGCACACCAACCGTCGCACGGAGCTCCTACGAGCAGTACTTC.

A note on this clonotype: Likely a read error: the CDR3 ends without its conserved phenylalanine or tryptophan. It is unclear where the CDR3 begins or ends on the DNA, so no DNA is shown, and the CDR3 is as TCRdb lists it. The chain has TRBV12-3 or TRBV12-4 and TRBJ1-2; the D call in the table, TRBD1, was not verified against the DNA. The CDR3 is 20 residues long, counting both termini. The CDR3 region is CASSLGQGAPTEVSTYGYTL.

This clonotype has ten or more counts. CDR3 nucleotide sequence: TGTGCCAGCAGTCTCAACTTCGGAGTTGAAGCTTTCTTT. Protein: CASSLNFGVEAFF. The chain has TRBV2 and TRBJ1-1; D is ambiguous. The V gene's germline CDR1 is SNHLY and CDR2 FYNNEI. This CDR3 has 13 residues. Trimming removed 5 bases at V and 7 bases at J, with 14 bases between.

This clonotype occurred a few times. This rearrangement joins TRBV28 to TRBJ1-5; tentative D call: TRBD1 (5 bases). The CDR3 is 14 amino acids. The V gene's germline CDR1 is MDHEN and CDR2 SYDVKM. Trimming took off 6 bases at V and 4 bases at J, with 13 bases between the two ends. The CDR3 loop is CASSTGWGNQPQHF. The DNA for the CDR3 is TGTGCCAGCAGCACGGGTTGGGGGAATCAGCCCCAGCATTTT.

V is TRBV20-1 and J is TRBJ1-5, with 7 positions matching TRBD1. With 0 bases clipped from V and 1 base from J, the junction kept 9 bases outside the gene matches. CDR3 length: 17 amino acids. The germline V gene has CDR1 DFQATT and CDR2 SNEGSKA (reference sequence). The CDR3, as DNA: TGCAGTGCTAGAGAGGCCCCGGGACAGAGGAGCAATCAGCCCCAGCATTTT. Amino acid sequence: CSAREAPGQRSNQPQHF.

This clonotype was counted ten times or more. CDR3 bases: TGTGCCAGCAGTCCCACTAGCGGGGGGGCAGAGACCCAGTACTTC. This translates into CASSPTSGGAETQYF. The chain has TRBV6-1 and TRBJ2-5; 13 nucleotides agree with TRBD2. With 5 bases clipped from V and 4 bases from J, the junction kept 4 bases outside the gene matches. The germline V gene has CDR1 MNHNS and CDR2 SASEGT. The CDR3 sequence is 15 residues long.

V usage is TRBV6-1 and J usage is TRBJ2-7; no clear D. CDR1 and CDR2 from the germline V gene are MNHNS and SASEGT. The CDR3 spans 11 residues. V lost 6 bases to trimming and J lost 5 bases, with 8 bases between them. Here the CDR3 reads CASSSLHEQYF. The CDR3 coding sequence is TGTGCCAGCAGCTCCCTGCACGAGCAGTACTTC.

This clonotype was recorded a few times. V is TRBV11-2 and J is TRBJ1-1; TRBD1 aligns across 9 bases. The CDR3 has 12 residues. The V and J ends lost 1 base and 10 bases, in that order; junction bases with no gene match: 1. CDR1 is SGHAT, CDR2 FQNNGV, per germline. CDR3 DNA sequence: TGTGCCAGCAGCTTAGCGGACAGGGGAGCTTTCTTT. Translating gives CASSLADRGAFF. The full variable domain, with the rest looked up from reference TRBV11-2 and TRBJ1-1, is EAGVAQSPRYKIIEKRQSVAFWCNPISGHATLYWYQQILGQGPKLLIQFQNNGVVDDSQLPKDRFSAERLKGVDSTLKIQPAKLEDSAVYLCASSLADRGAFFGQGTRLTVV.